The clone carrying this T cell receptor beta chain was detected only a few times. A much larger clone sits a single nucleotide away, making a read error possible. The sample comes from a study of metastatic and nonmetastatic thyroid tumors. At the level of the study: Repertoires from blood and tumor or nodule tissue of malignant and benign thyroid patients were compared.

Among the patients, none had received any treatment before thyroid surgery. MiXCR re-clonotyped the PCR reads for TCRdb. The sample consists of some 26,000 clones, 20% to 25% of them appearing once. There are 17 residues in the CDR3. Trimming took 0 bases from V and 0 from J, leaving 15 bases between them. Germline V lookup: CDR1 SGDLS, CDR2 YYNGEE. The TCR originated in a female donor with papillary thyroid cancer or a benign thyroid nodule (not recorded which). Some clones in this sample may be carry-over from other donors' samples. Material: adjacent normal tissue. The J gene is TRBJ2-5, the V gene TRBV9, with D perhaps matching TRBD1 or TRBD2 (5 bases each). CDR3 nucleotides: TGTGCCAGCAGCGTAGGACGAGGGGACGCGTACCAAGAGACCCAGTACTTC. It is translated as CASSVGRGDAYQETQYF.